This T cell receptor (beta chain) was captured by sequencing in a study of blood T cell repertoires in COVID-19. Across the whole study: T cells, B-cell-depleted T cells, or PBMCs supplied cDNA or gDNA.

Recruits, aged roughly 18 to 100 years, lived in roughly 22 US areas. Participants had their cohort set by participant-reported clinical history. Germline V gene sequence: CDR1 SEHNR, CDR2 FQNEAQ (reference sequence). This CDR3 is 13 amino acids long. J was trimmed by 3 bases and V by 4 bases; bases with no gene match: 3. In the authors' workflow: Reference gene primer amplification gave estimated nucleated cell counts. TCRdb's table, derived via immunoSEQ multiplex PCR, lists solely in-frame clones and lacks some. Clone size and the V and J calls come from that table; the DNA yielded D and trimming. The sample holds 250,000 or so clones; 87% are singletons and the top ten take about 2.5%.

The chain uses TRBV7-9 and TRBJ2-7; 7 positions agree with TRBD1. The sample taken for sequencing was PBMCs or T cells enriched from blood (not recorded which). The clonotype originates from a young woman with acute COVID-19. The CDR3 sequence is CASSSRDSYEQYF. For the CDR3, the DNA is TGTGCCAGCAGCTCCCGGGACAGCTACGAGCAGTACTTC.